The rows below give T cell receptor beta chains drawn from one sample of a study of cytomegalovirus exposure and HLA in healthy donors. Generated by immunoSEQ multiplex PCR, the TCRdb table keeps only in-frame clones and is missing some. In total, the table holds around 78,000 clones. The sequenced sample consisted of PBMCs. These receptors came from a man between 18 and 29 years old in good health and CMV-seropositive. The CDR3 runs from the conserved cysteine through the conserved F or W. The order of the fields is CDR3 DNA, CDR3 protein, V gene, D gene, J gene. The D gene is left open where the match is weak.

CDR3 DNA: TGTGCCAGTAGTATAGTTTTGGGGCAGACCCACATGAACACTGAAGCTTTCTTT
CDR3 protein: CASSIVLGQTHMNTEAFF
V gene: TRBV19
D gene: -
J gene: TRBJ1-1

CDR3 DNA: TGTGCCAGCATTTTACGATACAGAGCTTTCTTT
CDR3 protein: CASILRYRAFF
V gene: TRBV6-5
D gene: -
J gene: TRBJ1-1

CDR3 DNA: TGTGCCAGCAGTGAAGGTGGAGGTACCCTCCCCACATATGGCTACACCTTC
CDR3 protein: CASSEGGGTLPTYGYTF
V gene: TRBV6-1
D gene: -
J gene: TRBJ1-2

CDR3 DNA: TGTGCCAGCAGTACGACAGGGTTCTACGAGCAGTACTTC
CDR3 protein: CASSTTGFYEQYF
V gene: TRBV6-1
D gene: TRBD1
J gene: TRBJ2-7

CDR3 DNA: TGTGCCAGTAGTACCGGGACAGGGGGCGGCGGGGAGCTGTTTTTT
CDR3 protein: CASSTGTGGGGELFF
V gene: TRBV19
D gene: TRBD1
J gene: TRBJ2-2

CDR3 DNA: TGTGCCAGCAGCTGGTACAGGGGCTTAGGGGAAGCTTTCTTT
CDR3 protein: CASSWYRGLGEAFF
V gene: TRBV13
D gene: TRBD1
J gene: TRBJ1-1

CDR3 DNA: TGTGCCAGCAGTTCCCAGACAGTGAGTCCCTACGAGCAGTACTTC
CDR3 protein: CASSSQTVSPYEQYF
V gene: TRBV28
D gene: -
J gene: TRBJ2-7

CDR3 DNA: TGTGCCAGCAGCTTCGACAGGGGCGTGGAGACCCAGTACTTC
CDR3 protein: CASSFDRGVETQYF
V gene: TRBV13
D gene: TRBD1
J gene: TRBJ2-5

CDR3 DNA: TGTGCCAGCAGTGATCGGGGTAGTGGTAACTATGGCTACACCTTC
CDR3 protein: CASSDRGSGNYGYTF
V gene: TRBV27
D gene: -
J gene: TRBJ1-2

CDR3 DNA: TGTGCCACCAGCTTGCCCGGGGATGAGCAGTTCTTC
CDR3 protein: CATSLPGDEQFF
V gene: TRBV15
D gene: -
J gene: TRBJ2-1

CDR3 DNA: TGTGCCAGCAGTCCCGGTAGGGGATGGGATCAGCCCCAGCATTTT
CDR3 protein: CASSPGRGWDQPQHF
V gene: TRBV27
D gene: -
J gene: TRBJ1-5

CDR3 DNA: TGTGCCAGCAGGAAAGGCGGGAGCTCCTACGAGCAGTACTTC
CDR3 protein: CASRKGGSSYEQYF
V gene: TRBV27
D gene: TRBD2
J gene: TRBJ2-7

CDR3 DNA: TGTGCCAGCAGCCTGGGACTAGCGGGGGGGCGCTACGAGCAGTACTTC
CDR3 protein: CASSLGLAGGRYEQYF
V gene: TRBV5-4
D gene: TRBD2
J gene: TRBJ2-7

CDR3 DNA: TGCGCCAGCCAGCTCCAGGGGGCGAACGAGCAGTACTTC
CDR3 protein: CASQLQGANEQYF
V gene: TRBV5-1
D gene: TRBD1
J gene: TRBJ2-7

CDR3 DNA: TGTGCCAGCAGTGACTCAACAGGGGGCGCGGAGCCCCAGCATTTT
CDR3 protein: CASSDSTGGAEPQHF
V gene: TRBV6-1
D gene: TRBD1
J gene: TRBJ1-5

CDR3 DNA: TGTGCCAGCAGCGACACCAGGTACACCTTC
CDR3 protein: CASSDTRYTF
V gene: TRBV6-1
D gene: -
J gene: TRBJ1-2

CDR3 DNA: TGTGCCAGTACCCCGACAGACACAGATACGCAGTATTTT
CDR3 protein: CASTPTDTDTQYF
V gene: TRBV19
D gene: -
J gene: TRBJ2-3

CDR3 DNA: TGTGCCAGCAGCCCGCGGACTGGTACTGAAGCTTTCTTT
CDR3 protein: CASSPRTGTEAFF
V gene: TRBV11-2
D gene: -
J gene: TRBJ1-1

CDR3 DNA: TGTGCCAGCAGCCCTGGGACTTTCGCTGGCGAGCAGTACTTC
CDR3 protein: CASSPGTFAGEQYF
V gene: TRBV5-6
D gene: -
J gene: TRBJ2-7

CDR3 DNA: TGCGCCAGCAGCTTGGCAGGCCGTGGCGGGGAGCTGTTTTTT
CDR3 protein: CASSLAGRGGELFF
V gene: TRBV5-1
D gene: -
J gene: TRBJ2-2

CDR3 DNA: TGCGCCAGCAGCCTCGGGATGAGCTATGGCTACACCTTC
CDR3 protein: CASSLGMSYGYTF
V gene: TRBV4-1
D gene: -
J gene: TRBJ1-2

CDR3 DNA: TGTGCCAGTAGGGACAGGGGATCGGACTATGGCTACACCTTC
CDR3 protein: CASRDRGSDYGYTF
V gene: TRBV28
D gene: TRBD1
J gene: TRBJ1-2

CDR3 DNA: TGTGCCAGCAGCGCACGACAGGAGGACGGGGAGCTGTTTTTT
CDR3 protein: CASSARQEDGELFF
V gene: TRBV9
D gene: -
J gene: TRBJ2-2

CDR3 DNA: TGTGCCACCAGCAGAGATGGTCGGGCTAACTATGGCTACACCTTC
CDR3 protein: CATSRDGRANYGYTF
V gene: TRBV15
D gene: -
J gene: TRBJ1-2

CDR3 DNA: TGCGCCAGCAGCCAAACAGGGGGCGAGGTTGTCGAGCAGTACTTC
CDR3 protein: CASSQTGGEVVEQYF
V gene: TRBV4-1
D gene: TRBD1
J gene: TRBJ2-7